The T cell receptor (beta chain) under discussion was sequenced for a study of blood T cell repertoires in COVID-19. Study background: The United States, Italy and Spain supplied acute and convalescent COVID-19 samples. PBMCs, B-cell-depleted T cells, or T cells provided the cDNA or gDNA that made up the material.

V lost 2 bases and J lost 4, with 8 bases in between. The CDR3 is made up of 13 amino acids. Germline V lookup: CDR1 MGHRA, CDR2 YSYEKL. In the authors' methods: By means of reference gene primer amplification, nucleated cell counts were estimated. Some clones are missing from TCRdb's copy, which holds only in-frame ones; the method was immunoSEQ multiplex PCR. V, J and clone size are taken as reported in that table, and D and trimming were inferred from the DNA itself. The table includes approximately 670,000 clones, 70% to 90% detected once. The chain employs TRBV4-1 and TRBJ1-2; a weak D match, TRBD1 (5 bases). The sequenced sample was peripheral blood. The source of this sequence is a woman between 18 and 29 years old with acute or convalescent COVID-19. The CDR3 region is CASSQTGFYGYTF. The DNA for the CDR3 is TGCGCCAGCAGCCAAACAGGATTCTATGGCTACACCTTC.